Presented here are 8 T cell receptor beta chains from one specimen sequenced in a study of cytomegalovirus exposure and HLA in healthy donors. With 60 Vbeta and 13 Jbeta primers, the PCR was carried out. Repertoires were generated with immunoSEQ multiplex PCR, while TCRdb's copy carries only in-frame clones and drops some. The sample holds 150,000 or so clones, roughly 79% seen once. The sequenced sample consisted of PBMCs. The receptors come from a woman between 40 and 50 years old in good health and CMV-seronegative.

The chain links TRBV28 to TRBJ1-2; D is ambiguous. The CDR3 spans 14 residues. Germline V gene sequence: CDR1 MDHEN, CDR2 SYDVKM. V was cut by 2 bases and J by 4 bases, with 11 bases left in between. CDR3 region: CASSLPPTSYGYTF. CDR3 bases: TGTGCCAGCAGTTTACCTCCAACTAGCTATGGCTACACCTTC.

This clone was picked up a small number of times. The chain is built from TRBV27 and TRBJ1-2; D is perhaps TRBD1 (6 bases). The germline gives CDR1 MNHEY, CDR2 SMNVEV (reference sequence). V lost 6 bases and J lost 0, with 11 bases in between. The CDR3 extends over 14 amino acids. CDR3 in DNA: TGTGCCAGCAGAGGACAGTTGACTAACTATGGCTACACCTTC. It is translated as CASRGQLTNYGYTF.

The chain links TRBV5-1 to TRBJ2-2; 9 positions match TRBD2. V lost 5 bases, J lost 5 bases, and 7 bases stayed unmatched. From germline, CDR1 is SGHRS and CDR2 YFSETQ. This CDR3 region has 15 residues. The chain's CDR3 is CASRFSGRETGELFF. The CDR3 DNA follows: TGCGCCAGCAGATTTAGCGGGAGAGAGACCGGGGAGCTGTTTTTT.

The chain is built from TRBV19 and TRBJ2-5, with 7 bases aligning to TRBD2. Germline trimming cut 7 bases from V and 2 bases from J; bases unmatched to any gene: 10. CDR1 LNHDA and CDR2 SQIVND come from the germline V gene (reference sequence). The CDR3 spans 15 residues. The CDR3 spells CASKGLAAEQETQYF. DNA for the CDR3: TGTGCCAGTAAGGGGCTAGCGGCCGAACAAGAGACCCAGTACTTC.

The chain links TRBV7-8 to TRBJ2-7; D perhaps matches TRBD1 (5 bases). The CDR3 has 15 residues. V lost 3 bases, J lost 0 bases, and 12 bases lay in between. The V gene's germline CDR1 is SGHVS and CDR2 FQNEAQ. The CDR3: CASSLPGHYSYEQYF. DNA of the CDR3: TGTGCCAGCAGCTTGCCAGGACATTACTCCTACGAGCAGTACTTC.

This clone was picked up one time. The sample has other DNA sequences that encode this CDR3 too. V is TRBV5-1 and J is TRBJ2-5, with TRBD2 identical over 8 bases. J gave up 3 bases and V 4 bases, and 2 bases lay outside the gene matches. Germline V lookup: CDR1 SGHRS, CDR2 YFSETQ. This CDR3 comprises 13 residues. CDR3 region: CASSLSGKETQYF. In DNA form, the CDR3 reads TGCGCCAGCAGCCTTAGCGGGAAAGAGACCCAGTACTTC.

The chain's CDR3 is CAWSGGLTDTQYF. CDR3 nucleotide sequence: TGTGCCTGGAGCGGAGGGTTGACAGATACGCAGTATTTT. J is TRBJ2-3 and V is TRBV30; possibly TRBD2 for D (6 bases). V lost 3 bases to trimming and J lost 3 bases, with 10 bases between them. CDR3 length equals 13 residues. The V gene's germline CDR1 is GTSNPN and CDR2 SVGIG (reference sequence).

This rearrangement joins TRBV5-6 to TRBJ1-3; perhaps TRBD1 as D (6 bases). The CDR3 runs to 15 residues. The germline V gene has CDR1 SGHDT and CDR2 YYEEEE. V was trimmed by 3 bases and J by 4 bases, leaving 14 bases between them. The CDR3 is CASSSDPGVGNTIYF. CDR3 sequence (DNA): TGTGCCAGCAGCTCGGATCCAGGGGTAGGAAACACCATATATTTT.